This T cell receptor beta chain was profiled in a study of blood T cells in healthy people across ages. General study results and limits: More naive CD4+ cells and higher diversity were found in long-lived than in aged donors. Roughly linear declines in TCR beta diversity per million T cells occurred with age. A strong correlation was seen between TCR beta diversity and naive T cell percentage.

The germline V and J ends were trimmed by 3 bases and 13 bases, with 10 bases remaining between them. The CDR3 has 12 amino acids. A remark on this clonotype: Its specificity is not known.

Together with a sample-barcoded 5' primer, a J-beta primer mix was included in a second PCR lasting about 6 to 11 cycles. One entry per CDR3 protein results from TCRdb running MiXCR on the 5' RACE reads. This sample has 700,000 or so distinct CDR3 sequences, with 22% found just once. The sequencing sample was made of blood. This chain uses TRBV12-3 or TRBV12-4 with TRBJ1-6; D is uncertain. The receptor comes from a man aged 70 or older in good health. The CDR3 is CASSFVRLPLHF. The CDR3, as DNA: TGTGCCAGCAGTTTTGTCCGTCTGCCCCTCCACTTT.